These 18 T cell receptor beta chains share one sample of origin, sequenced in a study of cytomegalovirus exposure and HLA in healthy donors. 60 Vbeta and 13 Jbeta primers were used in PCR. Some clones are missing from TCRdb's copy, which holds only in-frame ones; the method was immunoSEQ multiplex PCR. Of 100,000 or so clones listed, approximately 89% were seen once; the top ten hold 3% to 4%. The material sequenced was PBMCs. The source of these receptors is a man aged 25 to 45 in good health and CMV-seronegative.

The chain employs TRBV9 and TRBJ2-7; the match to TRBD1 covers 10 bases. Germline values: CDR1 SGDLS, CDR2 YYNGEE. Germline trimming cut 3 bases from V and 3 bases from J; bases unmatched to any gene: 6. This CDR3 comprises 15 residues. CDR3 residues: CASSARTGGFYEQYF. The CDR3 DNA reads TGTGCCAGCAGCGCCCGGACAGGGGGATTCTACGAGCAGTACTTC.

The chain links TRBV6-5 to TRBJ2-7; 9 bases align to TRBD1. There are 15 residues in the CDR3. The V gene's germline CDR1 is MNHEY and CDR2 SVGAGI. With 4 bases clipped from V and 2 bases from J, the junction kept 6 bases outside the gene matches. The CDR3 bases are TGTGCCAGCAGTTCTGAGGACAGGGGCGCCTACGAGCAGTACTTC. Its protein product is CASSSEDRGAYEQYF.

The chain joins TRBV18 to TRBJ1-5, with TRBD1 matching 10 bases. Germline V lookup: CDR1 KGHSH, CDR2 LQKENI. The CDR3 has 17 residues. J gave up 2 bases and V 3 bases, and 7 bases lay outside the gene matches. The CDR3 sequence: CASSPAPGTGGNQPQHF. The CDR3, as DNA: TGTGCCAGCTCACCTGCACCCGGGACAGGGGGCAATCAGCCCCAGCATTTT.

The chain joins TRBV18 to TRBJ1-1; 7 bases fit TRBD1. Germline CDR1 and CDR2: KGHSH and LQKENI. The CDR3 length is 13 residues. V lost 6 bases, J lost 6 bases, and 7 bases stayed unmatched. In nucleotides, the CDR3 is TGTGCCAGCTCCCCAGACAGGGTCGCTGAAGCTTTCTTT. Translation gives CASSPDRVAEAFF.

The V and J genes are TRBV7-9 and TRBJ1-1; D unclear. Germline V gene sequence: CDR1 SEHNR, CDR2 FQNEAQ (reference sequence). This CDR3 region has 12 residues. V was pared by 5 bases and J by 1 base, with 5 bases between. CDR3 amino acids: CASSGGNTEAFF. The CDR3 coding sequence is TGTGCCAGCAGCGGAGGGAACACTGAAGCTTTCTTT.

As for this clone: Relative to the germline gene, one junction end is altered; a read error may explain this. The chain links TRBV5-4 to TRBJ1-1; TRBD1 is a possible D gene (6 bases). The CDR3 contains 12 residues. CDR1 and CDR2 from the germline V gene are SGHNT and YYREEE (reference sequence). For the CDR3, the DNA is TGTGCCAGCAGCTCTGCGGGGGCTGAAGGTTTCTTT. It yields the protein CASSSAGAEGFF.

The V gene is TRBV19, the J gene TRBJ2-7; 7 bases match TRBD2. CDR1 LNHDA and CDR2 SQIVND come from the germline V gene (reference sequence). The CDR3 sequence is 20 residues long. V dropped 2 bases and J dropped 3; count of bases not matched to a gene: 22. The CDR3 nucleotides read TGTGCCAGTAGTATACGCGGCAGCGTCGGGCAGAGAGGGAGGGGCTACGAGCAGTACTTC. It codes for CASSIRGSVGQRGRGYEQYF.

The chain joins TRBV5-4 to TRBJ2-2, with 9 positions matching TRBD2. The V and J ends lost 4 bases and 3 bases, in that order; junction bases with no gene match: 4. The CDR3 sequence is 15 residues long. Per the germline V gene, CDR1 is SGHNT and CDR2 is YYREEE (reference sequence). Here the CDR3 reads CASSPTSGHTGELFF. The CDR3 DNA is TGTGCCAGCAGCCCGACTAGCGGACACACCGGGGAGCTGTTTTTT.

This chain uses TRBV7-3 with TRBJ2-7; TRBD1 is a possible D gene (5 bases). V was trimmed by 3 bases and J by 0 bases, leaving 6 bases between them. This CDR3 is 13 amino acids long. Germline V gives CDR1 SGHTA, CDR2 FQGTGA. CDR3: CASSFGASYEQYF. CDR3 nucleotides: TGTGCCAGCAGCTTTGGGGCCTCCTACGAGCAGTACTTC.

This clone appeared a single time. The J gene is TRBJ2-7, the V gene TRBV28; 12 bases are shared with TRBD1. The J segment lost 5 bases and the V segment lost 4 bases, leaving 15 bases of the junction unmatched. Germline CDR1 MDHEN, CDR2 SYDVKM. This CDR3 contains 18 residues. The CDR3 DNA sequence: TGTGCCAGCAGTTACGACACCCGGGACAGGGGGCGGCGGGACGAGCAGTACTTC. Its protein is CASSYDTRDRGRRDEQYF.

This sequence joins TRBV10-3 and TRBJ1-1; D is ambiguous. Germline V gene sequence: CDR1 ENHRY, CDR2 SYGVKD. This CDR3 has 17 residues. V was pared by 3 bases and J by 0 bases, with 17 bases between. CDR3 region: CAISEIVGWEMNTEAFF. The CDR3 DNA sequence: TGTGCCATCAGTGAAATTGTAGGCTGGGAGATGAACACTGAAGCTTTCTTT.

This chain connects TRBV4-3 to TRBJ2-7; 8 bases align to TRBD2. CDR3 length equals 15 residues. CDR1 and CDR2 (germline): LGHNA, YSLEER. The V and J ends lost 0 bases and 2 bases, in that order; junction bases with no gene match: 3. The CDR3 nucleotides read TGCGCCAGCAGCCAAGAATTTAGCGGGACCTACGAGCAGTACTTC. This encodes CASSQEFSGTYEQYF.

The J gene is TRBJ2-7, the V gene TRBV6-5; D gene ambiguous. The ends were cut back, 4 bases at V and 3 bases at J, with 13 bases in the middle. Germline V gene lookup returns CDR1 MNHEY and CDR2 SVGAGI. The length of the CDR3 is 14 residues. DNA for the CDR3: TGTGCCAGCAGTTCCCTATCCTCACGCTACGAGCAGTACTTC. Translated: CASSSLSSRYEQYF.

The J gene is TRBJ2-1, the V gene TRBV7-2; 9 nucleotides agree with TRBD2. Trimming at V came to 4 bases and at J to 4 bases, leaving 5 bases not matched to a gene. This CDR3 has 15 amino acids. Germline CDR1 and CDR2: SGHTA and FQGNSA. CDR3 protein: CASSSSSGAYNEQFF. The CDR3 DNA reads TGTGCCAGCAGCTCATCTAGCGGGGCGTACAATGAGCAGTTCTTC.

The chain links TRBV5-4 to TRBJ1-1, with D possibly TRBD1 on 5 matching bases. Germline assignment: CDR1 SGHNT and CDR2 YYREEE (reference sequence). Trimming left V 2 bases short and J 4 bases short, with 24 bases between. CDR3 length: 18 amino acids. The CDR3 nucleotides are TGTGCCAGCAGCTTAGGGCCGACGGTTCGGGTAAGGGGCACTGAAGCTTTCTTT. This codes for CASSLGPTVRVRGTEAFF.

The DNA of the CDR3 is TGTGCCAGCAGCCAAGATCTCGGGGTTCTGAACACTGAAGCTTTCTTT. Protein: CASSQDLGVLNTEAFF. The chain employs TRBV14 and TRBJ1-1; D not resolved. Per germline, CDR1 SGHDN and CDR2 FVKESK. CDR3 length equals 16 residues. V dropped 0 bases and J dropped 0 bases, with 11 bases sitting between them.

The chain has TRBV13 and TRBJ1-4; D is unresolved. Germline values: CDR1 PRHDT, CDR2 FYEKMQ (reference sequence). V lost 2 bases and J 3 bases, leaving 10 bases between the germline ends. The CDR3 runs 15 residues. The CDR3 DNA reads TGTGCCAGCAGCTTATGGAGGGCAGCTAATGAAAAACTGTTTTTT. Translated: CASSLWRAANEKLFF.

This clone was counted between two and nine times. V and J are TRBV28 and TRBJ2-3, with D uncertain. V was pared by 2 bases and J by 1 base, with 13 bases between. This CDR3 has 16 amino acids. Germline V gives CDR1 MDHEN, CDR2 SYDVKM. CDR3 loop: CASSLLAGPRTDTQYF. Here the CDR3 DNA reads TGTGCCAGCAGTTTACTGGCTGGGCCCCGCACAGATACGCAGTATTTT.